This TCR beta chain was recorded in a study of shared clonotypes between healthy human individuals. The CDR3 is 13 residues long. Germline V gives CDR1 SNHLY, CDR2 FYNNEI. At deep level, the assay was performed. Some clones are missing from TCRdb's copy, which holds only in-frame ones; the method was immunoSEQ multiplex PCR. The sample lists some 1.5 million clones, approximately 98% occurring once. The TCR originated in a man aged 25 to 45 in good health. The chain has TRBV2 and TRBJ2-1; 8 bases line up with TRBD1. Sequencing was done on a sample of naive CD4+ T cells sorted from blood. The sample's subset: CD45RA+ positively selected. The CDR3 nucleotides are TGTGCGGACCGGGACAGGAATTACAATGAGCAGTTCTTC. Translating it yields CADRDRNYNEQFF.